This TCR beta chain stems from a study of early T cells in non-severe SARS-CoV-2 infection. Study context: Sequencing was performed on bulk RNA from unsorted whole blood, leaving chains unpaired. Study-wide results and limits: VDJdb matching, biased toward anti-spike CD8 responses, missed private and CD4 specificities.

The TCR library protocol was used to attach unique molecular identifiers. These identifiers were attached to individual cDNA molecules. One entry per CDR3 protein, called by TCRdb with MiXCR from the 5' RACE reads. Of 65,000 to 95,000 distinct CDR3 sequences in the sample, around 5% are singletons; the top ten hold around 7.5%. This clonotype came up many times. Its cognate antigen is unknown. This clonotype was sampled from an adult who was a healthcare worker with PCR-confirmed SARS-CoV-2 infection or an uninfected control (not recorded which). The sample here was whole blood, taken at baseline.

The CDR3 DNA sequence: TGTGCCAGCAGCTTAAACGGCGGTAGCACAGATACGCAGTATTTT. Translating gives CASSLNGGSTDTQYF. This chain connects TRBV7-3 to TRBJ2-3; no clear D gene. Deletions cut 1 base from V and 0 bases from J, with 8 bases between. The CDR3 covers 15 residues. Germline V gives CDR1 SGHTA, CDR2 FQGTGA. Full variable domain (outside the CDR3, taken from reference TRBV7-3 and TRBJ2-3): GAGVSQTPSNKVTEKGKYVELRCDPISGHTALYWYRQSLGQGPEFLIYFQGTGAADDSGLPNDRFFAVRPEGSVSTLKIQRTERGDSAVYLCASSLNGGSTDTQYFGPGTRLTVL.